These 18 T cell receptor beta chains share one sample of origin, sequenced in a study of OX40 agonist ivuxolimab in advanced cancers. Library preparation employed the immunoSEQ multiplex PCR assay. TCRdb carries this immuneACCESS record with in-frame sequences only. Its versions omit some clonotypes, under half of them owing to an unresolved V gene in the studies checked, with the rest unexplained. The sample includes approximately 100,000 clones, with about 91% observed a single time. 0.25% to 0.35% of the sample lies in the top ten. Sequenced material: CD4+ or CD8+ T cells sorted from blood, taken in a trial of the OX40 agonist ivuxolimab. The origin of the receptors is an adult with an advanced solid tumor such as melanoma, head and neck, liver or kidney cancer.

This chain uses TRBV5-1 with TRBJ1-3; D gene ambiguous. The length of the CDR3 is 16 residues. V lost 0 bases, J lost 0 bases, and 10 bases lay in between. Germline CDR1 and CDR2: SGHRS and YFSETQ. The CDR3 loop is CASSLDAVFSGNTIYF. The CDR3 DNA reads TGCGCCAGCAGCTTGGATGCAGTCTTCTCTGGAAACACCATATATTTT.

The chain is built from TRBV2 and TRBJ2-3; D unclear. This CDR3 has 12 amino acids. V was clipped by 6 bases and J by 2 bases, with 6 bases between them. Germline V gene data show CDR1 as SNHLY and CDR2 as FYNNEI. CDR3 bases: TGTGCCAGCAGAAAATTCACAGATACGCAGTATTTT. It specifies CASRKFTDTQYF.

J is TRBJ2-1 and V is TRBV29-1; D is possibly TRBD1 (5 bases). Germline V gene lookup returns CDR1 SQVTM and CDR2 ANQGSEA. The CDR3 spans 11 residues. The ends were cut back, 7 bases at V and 9 bases at J, with 13 bases in the middle. CDR3 sequence reads: CSAARGGEQFF. The CDR3 DNA is TGCAGCGCCGCAAGGGGCGGTGAGCAGTTCTTC.

The gene calls are TRBV2 and TRBJ2-3, with TRBD2 identical over 14 bases. Germline V gene sequence: CDR1 SNHLY, CDR2 FYNNEI. The CDR3 is 15 residues long. The ends lost 5 bases at V and 6 bases at J; junction bases unmatched: 4. In nucleotides, the CDR3 is TGTGCCAGCAGTCGACTAGCGGGAGGGACTGATACGCAGTATTTT. Protein: CASSRLAGGTDTQYF.

The chain joins TRBV28 to TRBJ1-5, with TRBD1 as a possible D gene (6 bases). Deletions cut 1 base from V and 7 bases from J, with 14 bases between. The CDR3 has 15 residues. CDR1 is MDHEN and CDR2 is SYDVKM in the germline V gene. CDR3 DNA: TGTGCCAGCAGTTTATTTTTGGGCAGGGGACAGCCCCAGCATTTT. Its translation is CASSLFLGRGQPQHF.

The J gene is TRBJ2-7, the V gene TRBV7-6; D is undetermined. The CDR3 sequence is 16 residues long. The germline gives CDR1 SGHVS, CDR2 FNYEAQ. The V and J ends lost 4 bases and 2 bases respectively, with 18 bases between them. CDR3 protein: CASSSNPAPGPYEQYF. Written as DNA, the CDR3 is TGTGCCAGCAGCTCTAATCCGGCCCCCGGTCCCTACGAGCAGTACTTC.

This CDR3 reads CASRGQGTDTQYF. The DNA of the CDR3 is TGTGCCAGCAGGGGACAGGGCACAGATACGCAGTATTTT. The V call is TRBV5-4, the J call TRBJ2-3, with 8 bases aligning to TRBD1. This CDR3 is built from 13 residues. The ends lost 5 bases at V and 1 base at J; junction bases unmatched: 0. Per the germline V gene, CDR1 is SGHNT and CDR2 is YYREEE (reference sequence).

The chain combines TRBV18 with TRBJ1-1, with D unresolved. CDR1 and CDR2 (germline): KGHSH, LQKENI. Trimming pared 3 bases from V and 0 bases from J, leaving 14 bases between. This CDR3 is built from 16 residues. The CDR3 protein is CASSPRTLGVNTEAFF. The CDR3 DNA is TGTGCCAGCTCACCTCGTACCCTGGGAGTGAACACTGAAGCTTTCTTT.

The J gene is TRBJ2-5, the V gene TRBV6-5; 7 bases are shared with TRBD2. This CDR3 spans 16 amino acids. The germline V gene encodes CDR1 MNHEY and CDR2 SVGAGI. The junction had 8 bases not matched to a gene; V was cut back by 2 bases and J by 2 bases. The CDR3 nucleotides read TGTGCCAGCAGTTACCAAGGCGGGAGAGCTCAAGAGACCCAGTACTTC. Encoded protein: CASSYQGGRAQETQYF.

The V gene is TRBV5-1, the J gene TRBJ2-2; 13 bases match TRBD2. The trim removed 0 bases at V and 6 bases at J, leaving 8 bases unmatched. Germline CDR1 reads SGHRS; CDR2 reads YFSETQ. The CDR3 runs to 18 residues. CDR3 sequence (DNA): TGCGCCAGCAGCTTGGAAGGACTAGCGGGAGCGGCGGCCGGGGAGCTGTTTTTT. Translating gives CASSLEGLAGAAAGELFF.

In its sample, this clone was seen a few times. J is TRBJ2-1 and V is TRBV19, with TRBD1 matching 8 bases. Germline trimming cut 1 base from V and 4 bases from J; bases unmatched to any gene: 3. Germline V gene data show CDR1 as LNHDA and CDR2 as SQIVND (reference sequence). The CDR3 extends over 15 amino acids. This chain's CDR3 is CASSIGQGAYNEQFF. CDR3 bases: TGTGCCAGTAGTATAGGGCAGGGGGCTTACAATGAGCAGTTCTTC. Full variable domain (missing parts from reference TRBV19 and TRBJ2-1): DGGITQSPKYLFRKEGQNVTLSCEQNLNHDAMYWYRQDPGQGLRLIYYSQIVNDFQKGDIAEGYSVSREKKESFPLTVTSAQKNPTAFYLCASSIGQGAYNEQFFGPGTRLTVL.

The chain uses TRBV11-2 and TRBJ2-3, with D maybe TRBD2 (6 bases). The CDR3 extends over 14 amino acids. V was pared by 3 bases and J by 0 bases, with 7 bases between. In germline, CDR1 is SGHAT, CDR2 FQNNGV. CDR3 amino acids: CASSFSGSTDTQYF. The DNA for the CDR3 is TGTGCCAGCAGCTTCAGCGGGAGCACAGATACGCAGTATTTT.

This rearrangement joins TRBV2 to TRBJ2-7; a weak D match, TRBD1 (8 bases). CDR3 length equals 13 residues. Looked up from germline, CDR1 is SNHLY and CDR2 is FYNNEI. Trimming removed 4 bases at V and 4 bases at J, with 11 bases between. CDR3: CASSVQGGYEQYF. The CDR3 DNA follows: TGTGCCAGCAGTGTACAGGGGGGGTACGAGCAGTACTTC.

The chain employs TRBV7-8 and TRBJ1-2; 9 nucleotides line up with TRBD1. Trimming removed 4 bases from V and 13 bases from J; junction bases left unmatched: 19. The CDR3 is 16 amino acids. The V gene's germline CDR1 is SGHVS and CDR2 FQNEAQ. The CDR3 protein is CASSSSGTGNLGGCTF. Here the CDR3 DNA reads TGTGCCAGCAGCTCATCCGGGACAGGGAACCTCGGAGGGTGCACCTTC.

The chain combines TRBV18 with TRBJ1-1, with a weak D call TRBD1 (6 bases). Germline-derived CDR1 and CDR2 are KGHSH and LQKENI. The CDR3 length is 14 residues. Trimming left V 3 bases short and J 0 bases short, with 8 bases between. DNA for the CDR3: TGTGCCAGCTCACCGCAGGGGTTGAACACTGAAGCTTTCTTT. It encodes CASSPQGLNTEAFF.

The table lists this clone with a count of one. The chain joins TRBV11-3 to TRBJ2-5; no reliable D call. Trimming took 1 base from V and 4 from J, leaving 7 bases between them. The CDR3 sequence is 13 residues long. CDR1 and CDR2 (germline): SGHNT, YENEEA. The CDR3 loop reads CASSLGELETQYF. CDR3 DNA sequence: TGTGCCAGCAGCTTAGGAGAATTAGAGACCCAGTACTTC.

This clone was recorded a few times. V usage is TRBV6-6 and J usage is TRBJ2-1, with 8 nucleotides matching TRBD2. Germline trimming cut 2 bases from V and 5 bases from J; bases unmatched to any gene: 5. This CDR3 has 15 residues. Germline V gene data show CDR1 as MNHNY and CDR2 as SVGAGI (reference sequence). The CDR3 reads CASSYGQRENNEQFF. In DNA form, the CDR3 reads TGTGCCAGCAGTTACGGACAGCGGGAGAACAATGAGCAGTTCTTC.

This rearrangement joins TRBV6-1 to TRBJ2-7; 7 bases are a match to TRBD2. V gave up 8 bases and J gave up 3 bases; unmatched junction bases: 4. Germline CDR1 is MNHNS and CDR2 is SASEGT. This CDR3 has 12 residues. CDR3 in amino acids: CASGRAVYEQYF. CDR3 nucleotide sequence: TGTGCCAGCGGGAGGGCCGTCTACGAGCAGTACTTC.